Listed here are 6 T cell receptor beta chains from one sample, sequenced in a study of T cell responses to AZD1222 COVID-19 vaccine. TCRdb's table, derived via immunoSEQ multiplex PCR, lists solely in-frame clones and lacks some. Of more than 150,000 clones in the sample, about nine tenths are singletons; the top ten hold 1.5% to 2%. The starting material was peripheral blood, obtained on day 0 of AZD1222 vaccination. These receptors all stem from an adult in good health.

The genes are TRBV4-3 and TRBJ1-1; D unresolved. With 0 bases removed from V and 0 bases from J, the gap between germline ends came to 11 bases. This CDR3 is built from 16 residues. Germline-derived CDR1 and CDR2 are LGHNA and YSLEER. The CDR3 reads CASSQDRRNMNTEAFF. The CDR3 DNA reads TGCGCCAGCAGCCAAGATCGAAGGAACATGAACACTGAAGCTTTCTTT.

The chain joins TRBV7-8 to TRBJ2-7, with TRBD2 matching over 8 bases. V was pared by 1 base and J by 0 bases, with 8 bases of the junction left unmatched. CDR1 SGHVS and CDR2 FQNEAQ come from the germline V gene. The CDR3 runs to 17 residues. CDR3 in amino acids: CASSLDLISGNSYEQYF. CDR3 nucleotide sequence: TGTGCCAGCAGCTTAGATCTGATTAGCGGGAACTCCTACGAGCAGTACTTC.

This clone has just a few counts. The chain recombines TRBV18 with TRBJ1-1; D is perhaps TRBD1 (6 bases). Trimming pared 1 base from V and 4 bases from J, leaving 16 bases between. The germline CDR1 and CDR2 sequences are KGHSH and LQKENI. This CDR3 is 16 amino acids long. CDR3 in amino acids: CASSPLDSKIVTEAFF. CDR3 bases: TGTGCCAGCTCACCACTGGACAGCAAAATTGTCACTGAAGCTTTCTTT.

The chain is built from TRBV6-2 or TRBV6-3 and TRBJ1-1; TRBD1 matches 9 bases. With 5 bases clipped from V and 0 bases from J, the junction kept 7 bases outside the gene matches. Germline V gene lookup returns CDR1 MNHEY and CDR2 SVGEGT. The CDR3 totals 16 residues. CDR3: CASSTGQGIMNTEAFF. The CDR3 coding sequence is TGTGCCAGCAGTACCGGACAGGGGATCATGAACACTGAAGCTTTCTTT.

This chain uses TRBV27 with TRBJ1-2, with D possibly matching TRBD1 (5 bases). Trimming cost V 2 bases and J 4 bases, with 11 bases left between them. Germline V lookup: CDR1 MNHEY, CDR2 SMNVEV (reference sequence). The CDR3 has 14 amino acids. CDR3: CASSLQGKPYGYTF. The CDR3 bases are TGTGCCAGCAGTTTACAGGGTAAACCCTATGGCTACACCTTC.

The rearrangement uses TRBV28 and TRBJ1-1; no firm D call. CDR1 is MDHEN and CDR2 is SYDVKM in the germline V gene. V shed 3 bases and J shed 4 bases, with 9 bases lying between them. The CDR3 spans 13 residues. The CDR3 DNA reads TGTGCCAGCAGTTTGGGAGTAATCACTGAAGCTTTCTTT. Its translation is CASSLGVITEAFF.